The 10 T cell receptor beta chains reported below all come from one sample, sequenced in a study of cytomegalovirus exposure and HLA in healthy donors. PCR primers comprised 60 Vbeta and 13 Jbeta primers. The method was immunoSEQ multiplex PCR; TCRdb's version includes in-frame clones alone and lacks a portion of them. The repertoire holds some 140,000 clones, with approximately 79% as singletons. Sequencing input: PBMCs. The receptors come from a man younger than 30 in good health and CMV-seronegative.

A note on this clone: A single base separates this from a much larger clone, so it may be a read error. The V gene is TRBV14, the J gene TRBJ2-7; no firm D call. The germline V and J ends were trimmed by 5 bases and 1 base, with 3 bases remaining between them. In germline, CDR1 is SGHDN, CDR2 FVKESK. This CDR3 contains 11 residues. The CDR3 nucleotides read TGTGCCAGCAGCTCTTCCTACGAGCAGTACTTC. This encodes CASSSSYEQYF.

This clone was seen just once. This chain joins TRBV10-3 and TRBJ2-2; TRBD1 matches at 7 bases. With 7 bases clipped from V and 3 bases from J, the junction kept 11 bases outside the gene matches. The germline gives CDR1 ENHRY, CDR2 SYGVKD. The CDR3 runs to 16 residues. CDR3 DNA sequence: TGTGCCATCACCCTTTCAGACAGGGCGGACACCGGGGAGCTGTTTTTT. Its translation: CAITLSDRADTGELFF.

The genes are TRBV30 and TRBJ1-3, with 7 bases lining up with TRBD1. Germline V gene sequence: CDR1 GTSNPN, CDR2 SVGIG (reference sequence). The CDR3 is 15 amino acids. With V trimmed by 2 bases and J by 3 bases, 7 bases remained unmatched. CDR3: CAWSPSGQIGNTIYF. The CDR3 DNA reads TGTGCCTGGAGTCCATCGGGACAGATTGGAAACACCATATATTTT.

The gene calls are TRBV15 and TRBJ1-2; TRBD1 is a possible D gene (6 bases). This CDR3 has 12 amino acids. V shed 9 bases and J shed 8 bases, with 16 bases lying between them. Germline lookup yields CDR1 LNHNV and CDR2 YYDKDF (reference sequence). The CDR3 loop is CATQGQGQGYTF. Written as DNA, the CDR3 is TGTGCCACTCAGGGCCAGGGGCAAGGCTACACCTTC.

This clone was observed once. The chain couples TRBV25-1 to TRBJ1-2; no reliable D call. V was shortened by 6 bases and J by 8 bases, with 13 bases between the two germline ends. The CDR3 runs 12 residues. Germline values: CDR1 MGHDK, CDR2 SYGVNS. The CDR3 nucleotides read TGTGCCAGCAGCTCGCGGGGATGGGGCTACACCTTC. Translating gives CASSSRGWGYTF.

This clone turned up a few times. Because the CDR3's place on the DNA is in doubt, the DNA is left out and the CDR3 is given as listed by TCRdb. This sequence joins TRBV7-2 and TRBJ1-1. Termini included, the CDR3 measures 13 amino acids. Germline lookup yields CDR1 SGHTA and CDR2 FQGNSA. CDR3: CASSSSGNTEAFF.

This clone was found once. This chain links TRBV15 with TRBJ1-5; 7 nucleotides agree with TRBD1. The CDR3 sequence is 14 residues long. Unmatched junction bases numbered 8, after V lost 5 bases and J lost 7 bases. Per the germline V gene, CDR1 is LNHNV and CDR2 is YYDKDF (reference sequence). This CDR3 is CATSYDRVDQPQHF. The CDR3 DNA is TGTGCCACCAGCTATGACAGGGTAGACCAGCCCCAGCATTTT.

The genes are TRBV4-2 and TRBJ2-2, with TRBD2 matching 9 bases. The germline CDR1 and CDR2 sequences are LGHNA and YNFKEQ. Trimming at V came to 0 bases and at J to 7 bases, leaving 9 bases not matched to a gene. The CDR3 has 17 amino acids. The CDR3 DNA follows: TGTGCCAGCAGCCAAGATGGGAGCGGGGGGCCCGGCGGGGAGCTGTTTTTT. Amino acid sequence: CASSQDGSGGPGGELFF.

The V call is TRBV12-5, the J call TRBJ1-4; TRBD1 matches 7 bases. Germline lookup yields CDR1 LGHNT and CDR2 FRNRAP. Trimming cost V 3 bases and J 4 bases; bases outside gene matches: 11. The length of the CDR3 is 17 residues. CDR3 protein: CASGFSTGARGNEKLFF. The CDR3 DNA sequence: TGTGCTAGTGGTTTTAGTACAGGGGCGCGGGGTAATGAAAAACTGTTTTTT.

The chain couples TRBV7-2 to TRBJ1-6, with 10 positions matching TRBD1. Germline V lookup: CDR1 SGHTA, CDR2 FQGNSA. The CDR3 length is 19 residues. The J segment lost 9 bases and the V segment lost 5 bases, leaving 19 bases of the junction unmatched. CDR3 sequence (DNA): TGTGCCAGCAGCCTACGGCTTACTCCGGGACAGGGGTATGGTTCACCCCTCCACTTT. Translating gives CASSLRLTPGQGYGSPLHF.